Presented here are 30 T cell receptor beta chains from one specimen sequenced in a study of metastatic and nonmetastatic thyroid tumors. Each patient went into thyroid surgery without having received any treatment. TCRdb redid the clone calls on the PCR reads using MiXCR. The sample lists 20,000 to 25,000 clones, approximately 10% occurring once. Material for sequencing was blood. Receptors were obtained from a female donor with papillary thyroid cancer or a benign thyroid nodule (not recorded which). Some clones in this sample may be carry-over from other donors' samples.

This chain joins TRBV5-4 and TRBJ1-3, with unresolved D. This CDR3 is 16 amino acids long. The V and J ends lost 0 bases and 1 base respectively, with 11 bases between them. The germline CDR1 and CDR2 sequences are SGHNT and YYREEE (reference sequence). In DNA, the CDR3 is TGTGCCAGCAGCTTGGGTCGGAGGAGGTCTGGAAACACCATATATTTT. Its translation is CASSLGRRRSGNTIYF.

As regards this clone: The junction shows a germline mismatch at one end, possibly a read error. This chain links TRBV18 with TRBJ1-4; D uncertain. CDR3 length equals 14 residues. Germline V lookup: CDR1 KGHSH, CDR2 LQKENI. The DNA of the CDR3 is TGTGCCAGCTCACCAACGACAACTAATGAAAAACTGTGTTTT. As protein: CASSPTTTNEKLCF.

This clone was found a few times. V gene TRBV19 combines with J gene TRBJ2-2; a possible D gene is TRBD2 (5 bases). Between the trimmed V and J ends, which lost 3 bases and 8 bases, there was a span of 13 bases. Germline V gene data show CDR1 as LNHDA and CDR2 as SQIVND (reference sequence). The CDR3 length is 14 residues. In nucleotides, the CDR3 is TGTGCCAGTAGTATTCTTGAGGGTCCGGGGGAGCTGTTTTTT. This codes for CASSILEGPGELFF.

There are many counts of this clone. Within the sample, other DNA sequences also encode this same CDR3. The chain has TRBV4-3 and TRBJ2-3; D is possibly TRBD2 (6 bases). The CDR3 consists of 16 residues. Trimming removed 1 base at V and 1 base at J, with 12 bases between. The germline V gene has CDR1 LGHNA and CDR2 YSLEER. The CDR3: CASSQGLRRGTDTQYF. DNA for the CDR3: TGCGCCAGCAGCCAAGGCTTGAGGAGGGGCACAGATACGCAGTATTTT.

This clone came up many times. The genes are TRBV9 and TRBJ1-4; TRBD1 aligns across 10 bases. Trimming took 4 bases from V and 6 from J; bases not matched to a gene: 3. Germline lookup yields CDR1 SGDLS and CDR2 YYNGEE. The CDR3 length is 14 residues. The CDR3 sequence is CASSPGTGDEKLFF. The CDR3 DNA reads TGTGCCAGCAGCCCCGGGACAGGGGATGAAAAACTGTTTTTT.

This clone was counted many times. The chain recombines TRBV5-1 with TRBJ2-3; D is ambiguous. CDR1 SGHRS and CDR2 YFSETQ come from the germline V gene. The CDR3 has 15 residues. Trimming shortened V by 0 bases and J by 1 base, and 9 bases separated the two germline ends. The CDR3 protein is CASSLGSLGTDTQYF. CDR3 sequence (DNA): TGCGCCAGCAGCTTGGGTAGCCTAGGCACAGATACGCAGTATTTT.

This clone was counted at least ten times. CDR3 amino acids: CSAPLGSSYEQYF. The CDR3 DNA reads TGCAGTGCTCCGTTAGGGTCATCCTACGAGCAGTACTTC. The chain recombines TRBV20-1 with TRBJ2-7; D is ambiguous. The CDR3 covers 13 residues. Trimming cost V 5 bases and J 1 base, with 12 bases left between them. Germline V gives CDR1 DFQATT, CDR2 SNEGSKA (reference sequence).

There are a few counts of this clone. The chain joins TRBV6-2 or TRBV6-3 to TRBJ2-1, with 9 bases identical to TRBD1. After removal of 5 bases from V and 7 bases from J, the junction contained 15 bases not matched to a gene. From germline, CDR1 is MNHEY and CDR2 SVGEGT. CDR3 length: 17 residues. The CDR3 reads CASSDPRGQGFLNEQFF. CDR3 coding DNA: TGTGCCAGCAGTGACCCGAGGGGACAGGGTTTTTTAAATGAGCAGTTCTTC.

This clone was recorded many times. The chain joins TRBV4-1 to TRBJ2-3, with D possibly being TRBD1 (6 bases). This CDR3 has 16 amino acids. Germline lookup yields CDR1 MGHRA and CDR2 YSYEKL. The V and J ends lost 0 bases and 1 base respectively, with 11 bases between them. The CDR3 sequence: CASSQEWGPGTDTQYF. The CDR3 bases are TGCGCCAGCAGCCAAGAGTGGGGGCCCGGCACAGATACGCAGTATTTT.

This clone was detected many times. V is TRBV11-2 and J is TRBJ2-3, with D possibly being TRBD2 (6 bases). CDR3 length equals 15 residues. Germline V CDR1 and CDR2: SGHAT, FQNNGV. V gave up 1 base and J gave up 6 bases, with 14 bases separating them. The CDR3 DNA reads TGTGCCAGCAGCTTAGTGACGGGAGCTTTGGATACGCAGTATTTT. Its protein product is CASSLVTGALDTQYF.

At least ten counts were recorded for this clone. The CDR3 sequence: CASSQRDRNSNEQFF. CDR3 nucleotide sequence: TGTGCCAGCAGCCAAAGGGATCGTAATTCCAATGAGCAGTTCTTC. This chain uses TRBV4-2 with TRBJ2-1; D is undetermined. Germline values: CDR1 LGHNA, CDR2 YNFKEQ. V gave up 2 bases and J gave up 6 bases, with 14 bases separating them. The CDR3 runs 15 residues.

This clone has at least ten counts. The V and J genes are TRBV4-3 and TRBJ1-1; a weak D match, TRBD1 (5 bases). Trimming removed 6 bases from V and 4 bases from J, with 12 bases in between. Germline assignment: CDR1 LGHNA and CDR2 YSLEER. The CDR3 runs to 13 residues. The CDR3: CASRDEGRTEAFF. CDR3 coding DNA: TGCGCCAGCAGGGACGAGGGGCGCACTGAAGCTTTCTTT.

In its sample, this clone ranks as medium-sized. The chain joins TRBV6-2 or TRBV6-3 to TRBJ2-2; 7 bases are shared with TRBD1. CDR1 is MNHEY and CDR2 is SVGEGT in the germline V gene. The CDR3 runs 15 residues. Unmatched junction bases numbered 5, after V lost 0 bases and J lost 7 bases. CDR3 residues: CASSYSQGEGGELFF. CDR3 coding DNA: TGTGCCAGCAGTTACTCCCAGGGGGAAGGCGGGGAGCTGTTTTTT.

The CDR3 DNA reads as TGTGCGGTTACTAGCGGGAGTAGGACAGATACGCAGTATTTT. Translation: CAVTSGSRTDTQYF. The rearrangement links TRBV30 to TRBJ2-3; 11 positions agree with TRBD2. CDR3 length equals 14 residues. CDR1 is GTSNPN, CDR2 SVGIG, per germline (reference sequence).

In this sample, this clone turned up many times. The CDR3 region has the DNA TGTGCCAGCACCAGGACAGGGGGCCAGGAGACCCAGTACTTC. Translating gives CASTRTGGQETQYF. The chain couples TRBV7-2 to TRBJ2-5; 11 bases are a match to TRBD1. The CDR3 spans 14 residues. The J segment lost 5 bases and the V segment lost 7 bases, leaving 6 bases of the junction unmatched. Germline CDR1 and CDR2: SGHTA and FQGNSA. Looking up the rest from reference TRBV7-2 and TRBJ2-5 gives the full variable domain: GAGVSQSPSNKVTEKGKDVELRCDPISGHTALYWYRQSLGQGLEFLIYFQGNSAPDKSGLPSDRFSAERTGGSVSTLTIQRTQQEDSAVYLCASTRTGGQETQYFGPGTRLLVL.

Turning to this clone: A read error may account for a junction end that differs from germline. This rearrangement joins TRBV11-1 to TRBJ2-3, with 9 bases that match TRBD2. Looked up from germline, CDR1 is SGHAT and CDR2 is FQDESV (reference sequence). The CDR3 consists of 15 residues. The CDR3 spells CASRKAGGRTDPQYF. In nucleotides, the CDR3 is TGTGCCAGCAGAAAAGCGGGAGGTCGTACAGATCCGCAGTATTTT.

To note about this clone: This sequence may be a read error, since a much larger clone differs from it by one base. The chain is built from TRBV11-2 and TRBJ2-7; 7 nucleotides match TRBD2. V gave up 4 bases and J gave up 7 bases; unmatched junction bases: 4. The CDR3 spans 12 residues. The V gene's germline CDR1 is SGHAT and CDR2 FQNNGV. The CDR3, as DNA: TGTGCCAGCAGCTCCGGGGGACTAGAGCAGTACTTC. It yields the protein CASSSGGLEQYF.

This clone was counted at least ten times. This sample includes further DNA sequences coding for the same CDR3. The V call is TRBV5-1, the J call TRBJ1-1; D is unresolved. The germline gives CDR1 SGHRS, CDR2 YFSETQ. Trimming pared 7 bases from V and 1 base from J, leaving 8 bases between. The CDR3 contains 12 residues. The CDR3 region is CASGEGNTEAFF. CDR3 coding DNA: TGCGCCAGCGGAGAAGGGAACACTGAAGCTTTCTTT.

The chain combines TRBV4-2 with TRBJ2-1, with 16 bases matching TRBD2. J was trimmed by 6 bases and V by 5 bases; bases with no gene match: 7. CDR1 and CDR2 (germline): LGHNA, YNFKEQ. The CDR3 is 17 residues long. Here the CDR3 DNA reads TGTGCCAGCAGCGAGGGACTAGCGGGAGGGGTAGGCAATGAGCAGTTCTTC. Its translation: CASSEGLAGGVGNEQFF.

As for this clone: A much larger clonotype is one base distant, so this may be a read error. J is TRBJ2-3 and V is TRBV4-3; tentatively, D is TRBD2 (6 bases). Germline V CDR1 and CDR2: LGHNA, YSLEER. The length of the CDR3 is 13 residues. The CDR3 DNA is TGCTCCAGCAGCCAAGATCGCGGGACTCAGCAGTATTTT. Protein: CSSSQDRGTQQYF.

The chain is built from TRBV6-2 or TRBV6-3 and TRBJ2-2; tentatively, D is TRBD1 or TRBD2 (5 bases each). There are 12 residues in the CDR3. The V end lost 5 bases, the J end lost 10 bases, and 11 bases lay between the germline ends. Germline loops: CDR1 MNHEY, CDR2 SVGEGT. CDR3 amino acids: CASSIRGLELFF. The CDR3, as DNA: TGTGCCAGCAGTATCCGGGGCTTGGAGCTGTTTTTT.

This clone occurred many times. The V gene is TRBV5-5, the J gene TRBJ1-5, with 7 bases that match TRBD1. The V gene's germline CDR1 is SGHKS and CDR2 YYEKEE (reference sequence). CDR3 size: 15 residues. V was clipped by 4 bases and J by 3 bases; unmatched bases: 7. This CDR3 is CASSVYTGANQPQHF. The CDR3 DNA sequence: TGTGCCAGCAGCGTTTACACAGGGGCCAATCAGCCCCAGCATTTT.

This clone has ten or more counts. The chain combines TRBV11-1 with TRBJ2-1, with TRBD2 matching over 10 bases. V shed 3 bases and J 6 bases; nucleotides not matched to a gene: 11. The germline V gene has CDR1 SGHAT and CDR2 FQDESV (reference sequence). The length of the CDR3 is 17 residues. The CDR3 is CASSLWLSGRAANEQFF. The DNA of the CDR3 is TGTGCCAGCAGCTTGTGGTTAAGCGGGAGGGCGGCCAATGAGCAGTTCTTC.

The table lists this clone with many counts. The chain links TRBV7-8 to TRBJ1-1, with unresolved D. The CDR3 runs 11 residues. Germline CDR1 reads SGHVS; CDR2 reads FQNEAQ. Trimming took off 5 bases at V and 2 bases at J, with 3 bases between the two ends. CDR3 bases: TGTGCCAGCAGCGACAACACTGAAGCTTTCTTT. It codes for CASSDNTEAFF. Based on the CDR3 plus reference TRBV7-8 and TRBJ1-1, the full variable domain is GAGVSQSPRYKVAKRGQDVALRCDPISGHVSLFWYQQALGQGPEFLTYFQNEAQLDKSGLPSDRFFAERPEGSVSTLKIQRTQQEDSAVYLCASSDNTEAFFGQGTRLTVV.

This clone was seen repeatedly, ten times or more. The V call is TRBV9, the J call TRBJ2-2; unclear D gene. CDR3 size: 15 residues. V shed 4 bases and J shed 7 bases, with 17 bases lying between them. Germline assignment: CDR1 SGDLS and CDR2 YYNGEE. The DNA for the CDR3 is TGTGCCAGCAGCCCCCATTTTACGGCCAGCGGGGAGCTGTTTTTT. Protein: CASSPHFTASGELFF.

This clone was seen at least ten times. The CDR3 here is CASRDTDKNTEAFF. In DNA, the CDR3 is TGTGCCAGCAGAGATACAGACAAGAACACTGAAGCTTTCTTT. The V gene is TRBV6-4, the J gene TRBJ1-1, with no clear D. Trimming took 6 bases from V and 1 from J, leaving 12 bases between them. Germline loops: CDR1 MRHNA, CDR2 SNTAGT. The CDR3 totals 14 residues.

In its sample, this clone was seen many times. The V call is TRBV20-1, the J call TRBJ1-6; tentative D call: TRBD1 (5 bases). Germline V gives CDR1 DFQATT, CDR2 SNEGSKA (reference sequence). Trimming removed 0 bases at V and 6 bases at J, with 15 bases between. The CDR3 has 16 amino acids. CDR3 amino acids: CSARDGRENLNSPLHF. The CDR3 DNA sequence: TGCAGTGCTAGAGATGGCAGGGAGAATCTTAATTCACCCCTCCACTTT.

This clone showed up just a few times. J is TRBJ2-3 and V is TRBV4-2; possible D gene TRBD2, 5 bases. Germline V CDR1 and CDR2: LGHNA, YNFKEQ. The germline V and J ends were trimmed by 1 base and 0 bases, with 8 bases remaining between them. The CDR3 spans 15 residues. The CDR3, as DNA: TGTGCCAGCAGCCAAGCTGGCGGGAGCACAGATACGCAGTATTTT. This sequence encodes CASSQAGGSTDTQYF.

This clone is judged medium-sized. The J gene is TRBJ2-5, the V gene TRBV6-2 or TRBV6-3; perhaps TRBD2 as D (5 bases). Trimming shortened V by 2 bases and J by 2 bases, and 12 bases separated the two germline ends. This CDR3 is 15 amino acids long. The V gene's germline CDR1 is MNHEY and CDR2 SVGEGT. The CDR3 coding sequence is TGTGCCAGCAGTTACCCGCGGACTGGACAAGAGACCCAGTACTTC. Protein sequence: CASSYPRTGQETQYF.

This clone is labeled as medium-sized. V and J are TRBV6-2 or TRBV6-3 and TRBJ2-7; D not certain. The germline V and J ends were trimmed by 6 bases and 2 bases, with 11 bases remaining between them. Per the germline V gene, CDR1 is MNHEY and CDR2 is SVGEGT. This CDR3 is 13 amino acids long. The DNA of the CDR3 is TGTGCCAGCAGGAATGGCGGTACCTACGAGCAGTACTTC. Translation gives CASRNGGTYEQYF.